Listed here are 17 T cell receptor beta chains from one sample, sequenced in a study of blood T cell repertoires in COVID-19. Libraries were prepared by immunoSEQ multiplex PCR; TCRdb keeps only in-frame clonotypes and omits some of them. The table includes around 500,000 clones, over 75% detected once. Sequencing used peripheral blood. These receptors were obtained from a human donor in a cohort sampled during active COVID-19.

V and J are TRBV6-5 and TRBJ1-6; maybe TRBD1 (6 bases). This CDR3 is 14 amino acids long. The germline CDR1 and CDR2 sequences are MNHEY and SVGAGI. V gave up 5 bases and J gave up 10 bases, with 15 bases separating them. The CDR3 sequence is CASSLDRTESPLHF. CDR3 DNA sequence: TGTGCCAGCAGTCTTGACAGGACTGAGTCACCCCTCCACTTT.

As concerns this clone: An end of the junction does not agree with germline; a read error may underlie this. The gene calls are TRBV7-3 and TRBJ2-2; possible D gene TRBD1, 6 bases. This CDR3 has 15 amino acids. Germline assignment: CDR1 SGHTA and CDR2 FQGTGA. The CDR3 loop reads CASSFGTPNTGELFF. In DNA, the CDR3 is TGTGCCAGCAGCTTCGGGACACCGAATACCGGGGAGCTGTTTTTT.

The chain couples TRBV5-4 to TRBJ1-1; unclear D gene. Between the trimmed V and J ends, which lost 1 base and 0 bases, there was a span of 4 bases. Per the germline V gene, CDR1 is SGHNT and CDR2 is YYREEE (reference sequence). CDR3 size: 13 residues. The CDR3 sequence: CASSLQLNTEAFF. CDR3 coding DNA: TGTGCCAGCAGCTTGCAGTTGAACACTGAAGCTTTCTTT. Supplemented by reference TRBV5-4 and TRBJ1-1, the full variable domain reads ETGVTQSPTHLIKTRGQQVTLRCSSQSGHNTVSWYQQALGQGPQFIFQYYREEENGRGNFPPRFSGLQFPNYSSELNVNALELDDSALYLCASSLQLNTEAFFGQGTRLTVV.

The V gene is TRBV6-5, the J gene TRBJ2-7; 10 bases agree with TRBD2. Trimming cost V 4 bases and J 5 bases; bases outside gene matches: 8. This CDR3 comprises 15 residues. The germline gives CDR1 MNHEY, CDR2 SVGAGI. The CDR3 spells CASSFRGLAYHEQYF. CDR3 nucleotide sequence: TGTGCCAGCAGTTTTCGGGGACTAGCGTACCACGAGCAGTACTTC.

The chain carries TRBV5-4 and TRBJ2-7; 15 bases map to TRBD2. The CDR3 is 16 amino acids. The germline V gene encodes CDR1 SGHNT and CDR2 YYREEE (reference sequence). Trimming took 3 bases from V and 2 from J; bases not matched to a gene: 3. CDR3 coding DNA: TGTGCCAGCAGCTCGGGACTAGCGGGAGGTACCTACGAGCAGTACTTC. Amino acid sequence: CASSSGLAGGTYEQYF.

This clone was observed a handful of times. The CDR3: CASSQQGIVGTEAFF. The CDR3 bases are TGTGCCAGCAGCCAACAGGGTATAGTGGGCACTGAAGCTTTCTTT. V usage is TRBV14 and J usage is TRBJ1-1, with D possibly TRBD1 on 5 matching bases. The CDR3 is 15 amino acids. The V gene's germline CDR1 is SGHDN and CDR2 FVKESK. The germline V and J ends were trimmed by 2 bases and 4 bases, with 14 bases remaining between them.

The chain has TRBV7-9 and TRBJ1-4; 7 bases match TRBD1. The CDR3 has 15 amino acids. Trimming at V came to 5 bases and at J to 4 bases, leaving 7 bases not matched to a gene. Germline CDR1 reads SEHNR; CDR2 reads FQNEAQ (reference sequence). The CDR3: CASSPGQAHNEKLFF. For the CDR3, the DNA is TGTGCCAGCAGCCCAGGACAGGCCCATAATGAAAAACTGTTTTTT.

The chain carries TRBV7-2 and TRBJ1-6; 7 nucleotides agree with TRBD1. CDR1 SGHTA and CDR2 FQGNSA come from the germline V gene. The CDR3 is 13 amino acids. V was clipped by 3 bases and J by 8 bases; unmatched bases: 1. The CDR3 nucleotides are TGTGCCAGCAGCTTTGACAGGGATTCACCCCTCCACTTT. Protein: CASSFDRDSPLHF.

The rearrangement links TRBV28 to TRBJ2-3; maybe TRBD2 (7 bases). V gave up 6 bases and J gave up 5 bases, with 18 bases separating them. Per germline, CDR1 MDHEN and CDR2 SYDVKM. This CDR3 has 15 amino acids. As DNA, the CDR3 is TGTGCCAGCAGCTCCCTTGGGGGAGGGGGAGATACGCAGTATTTT. It specifies CASSSLGGGGDTQYF.

This clone appeared a single time. The rearrangement links TRBV5-1 to TRBJ2-1, with D possibly TRBD1 on 7 matching bases. Germline CDR1 is SGHRS and CDR2 is YFSETQ. Trimming removed 4 bases from V and 5 bases from J, with 10 bases in between. The CDR3 runs 13 residues. In DNA, the CDR3 is TGCGCCAGCAGCGCGGGACAGCACAATGAGCAGTTCTTC. Translating gives CASSAGQHNEQFF.

The V call is TRBV4-2, the J call TRBJ1-3, with D possibly TRBD1 on 5 matching bases. Trimming stripped 0 bases from V and 0 bases from J, with 12 bases between. This CDR3 spans 17 amino acids. Germline V gene sequence: CDR1 LGHNA, CDR2 YNFKEQ. CDR3 in amino acids: CASSQDTGTYSGNTIYF. The CDR3 DNA reads as TGTGCCAGCAGCCAAGACACAGGAACATACTCTGGAAACACCATATATTTT.

The gene calls are TRBV24-1 and TRBJ2-7; 8 positions agree with TRBD1. With 4 bases clipped from V and 5 bases from J, the junction kept 3 bases outside the gene matches. Germline loops: CDR1 KGHDR, CDR2 SFDVKD. CDR3 size: 13 residues. CDR3 in DNA: TGTGCCACCAGTGACCAGACAGGGGACGAGCAGTACTTC. Translated, it gives CATSDQTGDEQYF.

The V call is TRBV7-6, the J call TRBJ2-2, with D perhaps matching TRBD1 (5 bases). This CDR3 is 15 amino acids long. Germline V CDR1 and CDR2: SGHVS, FNYEAQ. Trimming cost V 0 bases and J 5 bases, with 10 bases left between them. This chain's CDR3 is CASSLAAGRTGELFF. The CDR3 bases are TGTGCCAGCAGCTTAGCGGCAGGGCGGACCGGGGAGCTGTTTTTT.

V is TRBV5-1 and J is TRBJ2-6; 11 bases match TRBD2. The CDR3 spans 18 residues. The germline V gene encodes CDR1 SGHRS and CDR2 YFSETQ. V shed 0 bases and J 2 bases; nucleotides not matched to a gene: 4. The CDR3 here is CASSLGTSGWTGANVLTF. The CDR3 DNA reads as TGCGCCAGCAGCTTGGGGACTAGCGGGTGGACTGGGGCCAACGTCCTGACTTTC.

The rearrangement links TRBV5-4 to TRBJ1-2; D ambiguous. The CDR3 sequence is 13 residues long. Trimming took off 4 bases at V and 8 bases at J, with 15 bases between the two ends. Per the germline V gene, CDR1 is SGHNT and CDR2 is YYREEE (reference sequence). The CDR3 DNA reads as TGTGCCAGCAGCCAACAAACCATACAAGGCTACACCTTC. Residues: CASSQQTIQGYTF. Looking up the rest from reference TRBV5-4 and TRBJ1-2 gives the full variable domain: ETGVTQSPTHLIKTRGQQVTLRCSSQSGHNTVSWYQQALGQGPQFIFQYYREEENGRGNFPPRFSGLQFPNYSSELNVNALELDDSALYLCASSQQTIQGYTFGSGTRLTVV.

V is TRBV15 and J is TRBJ2-7, with 9 bases matching TRBD2. There are 15 residues in the CDR3. Trimming at V came to 2 bases and at J to 4 bases, leaving 6 bases not matched to a gene. Germline V gene lookup returns CDR1 LNHNV and CDR2 YYDKDF (reference sequence). CDR3 DNA: TGTGCCACCAGCAGATCCCGTAGCGGGAGTTACGAGCAGTACTTC. It translates to CATSRSRSGSYEQYF. The full variable domain, with the rest looked up from reference TRBV15 and TRBJ2-7, is DAMVIQNPRYQVTQFGKPVTLSCSQTLNHNVMYWYQQKSSQAPKLLFHYYDKDFNNEADTPDNFQSRRPNTSFCFLDIRSPGLGDTAMYLCATSRSRSGSYEQYFGPGTRLTVT.

This chain uses TRBV19 with TRBJ2-5; TRBD2 matches at 8 bases. Germline V gene data show CDR1 as LNHDA and CDR2 as SQIVND (reference sequence). Trimming took 4 bases from V and 1 from J; bases not matched to a gene: 2. There are 14 residues in the CDR3. CDR3 residues: CASSRSGSQETQYF. The CDR3 DNA reads TGTGCCAGTAGTAGAAGCGGGAGCCAAGAGACCCAGTACTTC.